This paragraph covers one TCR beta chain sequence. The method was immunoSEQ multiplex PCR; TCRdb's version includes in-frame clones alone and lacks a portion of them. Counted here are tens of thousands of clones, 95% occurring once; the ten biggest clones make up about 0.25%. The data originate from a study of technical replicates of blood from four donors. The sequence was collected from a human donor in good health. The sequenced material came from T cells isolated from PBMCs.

The CDR3 region is CASSLWGGDGAFF. In nucleotides, the CDR3 is TGTGCCAGCAGTTTATGGGGAGGTGATGGGGCTTTCTTT. This chain uses TRBV27 with TRBJ1-1; D uncertain. Germline values: CDR1 MNHEY, CDR2 SMNVEV (reference sequence). This CDR3 contains 13 residues. With 1 base removed from V and 11 bases from J, the gap between germline ends came to 14 bases.